The sample holds one count of the clone carrying this TCR beta chain. Its specificity is unknown. Busulfan-fludarabine conditioning, marrow transplant, and cyclophosphamide on days +3 and +4 were administered. These data belong to a study of T cells after posttransplantation cyclophosphamide. Study-wide results and caveats: Blood and skin or GI T cell repertoires showed limited TRB overlap.

Profiling relied on immunoSEQ multiplex PCR, and the TCRdb table lists in-frame clones only, not all of them. The profile shows under 7,500 clones, over 65% of them singletons. From germline, CDR1 is MGHDK and CDR2 SYGVNS. The CDR3 runs 15 residues. Trimming cost V 6 bases and J 4 bases; bases outside gene matches: 10. The clonotype was recovered from a male patient aged 50 or older who received an allogeneic stem cell transplant from a related donor and was CMV-positive. Some of these T cells may belong to the graft donor. V gene TRBV25-1 combines with J gene TRBJ2-3, with 7 bases identical to TRBD1. The sample in question was CD4+ T cells sorted from blood, obtained approximately 380 days after allogeneic stem cell transplant with posttransplant cyclophosphamide. The CDR3 region is CASSPTGNEADTQYF. The CDR3 nucleotides are TGTGCCAGCAGCCCGACAGGGAATGAAGCAGATACGCAGTATTTT.